This entry lists 30 T cell receptor beta chains sequenced from one sample in a study of PD-1 blockade in classical Hodgkin lymphoma. Only in-frame clones appear in the TCRdb table, and some are missing; sequencing was by immunoSEQ multiplex PCR. This sample yields around 3,000 clones, of which roughly 63% are seen a single time; under 35% belongs to the top ten. Brentuximab vedotin exposure varied among the patients, all of whom had relapsed after autologous stem cell transplantation. Negative selection with magnets was how CD8+ T cells were isolated from the thawed PBMCs. The sequencing here drew on CD8+ T cells from blood, taken at baseline. The receptor set was obtained from a human donor with classical Hodgkin lymphoma.

This clone is classed as medium-sized (0.01 to 0.1%). This chain links TRBV28 with TRBJ2-7; no clear D gene. The V gene lost 10 bases and the J gene lost 2 bases, with 6 bases spanning the gap. Germline lookup yields CDR1 MDHEN and CDR2 SYDVKM. The CDR3 length is 10 residues. CDR3 sequence reads: CATATYEQYF. CDR3 coding DNA: TGTGCCACCGCAACCTACGAGCAGTACTTC.

The DNA of the CDR3 is TGTGCCAGCAGCTTGGGTGGGGACTACGAGCAGTACTTC. Translation: CASSLGGDYEQYF. The rearrangement joins TRBV5-6 to TRBJ2-7; no clear D gene. This CDR3 is 13 amino acids long. Germline assignment: CDR1 SGHDT and CDR2 YYEEEE. V lost 0 bases to trimming and J lost 3 bases, with 7 bases between them. Full variable domain (missing parts from reference TRBV5-6 and TRBJ2-7): DAGVTQSPTHLIKTRGQQVTLRCSPKSGHDTVSWYQQALGQGPQFIFQYYEEEERQRGNFPDRFSGHQFPNYSSELNVNALLLGDSALYLCASSLGGDYEQYFGPGTRLTVT.

V gene TRBV27 combines with J gene TRBJ1-5; D gene uncertain. The CDR3 spans 13 residues. Per germline, CDR1 MNHEY and CDR2 SMNVEV (reference sequence). The V end was cut by 5 bases, the J end by 3 bases, with 8 bases between. The CDR3 DNA is TGTGCCAGCAGTAAACTTCCCAATCAGCCCCAGCATTTT. Its translation is CASSKLPNQPQHF.

The chain carries TRBV6-4 and TRBJ1-2; no firm D call. This CDR3 region has 15 residues. Germline V gene data show CDR1 as MRHNA and CDR2 as SNTAGT. The ends were cut back, 9 bases at V and 8 bases at J, with 25 bases in the middle. The CDR3 DNA reads TGTGCCAGAAGTCCCCCTCCCCCCGTTTTAGAGGGCTACACCTTC. Translated, it gives CARSPPPPVLEGYTF.

The rearrangement uses TRBV7-4 and TRBJ2-1, with 9 bases aligning to TRBD2. The CDR3 length is 15 residues. Germline V gives CDR1 SGHVT, CDR2 SQSDAQ. V trimming: 5 bases; J trimming: 4 bases; junction bases outside the gene matches: 6. CDR3 region: CASSIQGLAYNEQFF. The CDR3 DNA is TGTGCCAGCAGCATACAGGGACTAGCATACAATGAGCAGTTCTTC.

The chain carries TRBV4-1 and TRBJ2-7; D could derive from TRBD1 or TRBD2 (5 bases each). The V and J ends lost 1 base and 2 bases respectively, with 9 bases between them. Germline V CDR1 and CDR2: MGHRA, YSYEKL. This CDR3 has 14 residues. DNA for the CDR3: TGCGCCAGCAGCCAAGGGGACGGAGCCTACGAGCAGTACTTC. Amino acids: CASSQGDGAYEQYF.

V and J are TRBV7-9 and TRBJ2-1; D remains unclear. Germline CDR1 and CDR2: SEHNR and FQNEAQ (reference sequence). The CDR3 spans 12 residues. Trimming removed 6 bases at V and 7 bases at J, with 10 bases between. CDR3 nucleotide sequence: TGTGCCAGCAGGTCCGAGGTGAATGAGCAGTTCTTC. Translation gives CASRSEVNEQFF.

The chain has TRBV7-2 and TRBJ2-5; 7 bases fit TRBD1. This CDR3 has 13 amino acids. Germline loops: CDR1 SGHTA, CDR2 FQGNSA. Trimming removed 5 bases from V and 2 bases from J; junction bases left unmatched: 2. Here the CDR3 reads CASSPGQQETQYF. CDR3 bases: TGTGCCAGCAGCCCGGGACAGCAAGAGACCCAGTACTTC.

The sample holds one count of this clone. The chain combines TRBV5-1 with TRBJ2-1; TRBD2 matches 13 bases. CDR1 is SGHRS, CDR2 YFSETQ, per germline. Germline trimming cut 0 bases from V and 10 bases from J; bases unmatched to any gene: 1. The CDR3 covers 14 residues. The DNA for the CDR3 is TGCGCCAGCAGCTTGGGGGGACTAGCGGGGGAGCAGTTCTTC. The encoded protein is CASSLGGLAGEQFF.

This clone was seen only once. Germline and junction disagree at one end, which may indicate a read error. The CDR3 spells CVTSNNRDDGTQYF. The DNA for the CDR3 is TGTGTCACCAGCAACAACAGGGACGACGGGACCCAGTACTTC. This chain joins TRBV15 and TRBJ2-5, with TRBD1 as a possible D gene (6 bases). CDR3 length: 14 amino acids. Germline V lookup: CDR1 LNHNV, CDR2 YYDKDF (reference sequence).

The chain carries TRBV5-6 and TRBJ2-4; possibly TRBD1 or TRBD2 for D (5 bases each). The CDR3 has 15 residues. Germline V gene data show CDR1 as SGHDT and CDR2 as YYEEEE. The V end lost 2 bases, the J end lost 4 bases, and 13 bases lay between the germline ends. DNA for the CDR3: TGTGCCAGCAGCTTATTGGGACCCCAAAAAAACATTCAGTACTTC. It encodes CASSLLGPQKNIQYF. Full variable domain (outside the CDR3, taken from reference TRBV5-6 and TRBJ2-4): DAGVTQSPTHLIKTRGQQVTLRCSPKSGHDTVSWYQQALGQGPQFIFQYYEEEERQRGNFPDRFSGHQFPNYSSELNVNALLLGDSALYLCASSLLGPQKNIQYFGAGTRLSVL.

This clone came up a few times. This rearrangement joins TRBV7-8 to TRBJ1-4; no clear D gene. Trimming pared 0 bases from V and 4 bases from J, leaving 6 bases between. The length of the CDR3 is 14 residues. Germline CDR1 and CDR2: SGHVS and FQNEAQ. The CDR3 is CASSLAALNEKLFF. CDR3 DNA sequence: TGTGCCAGCAGCTTAGCGGCCCTTAATGAAAAACTGTTTTTT.

The chain has TRBV4-1 and TRBJ2-3; D unclear. The V end was cut by 1 base, the J end by 4 bases, with 6 bases between. CDR1 is MGHRA and CDR2 is YSYEKL in the germline V gene. This CDR3 region has 13 residues. The CDR3, as DNA: TGCGCCAGCAGCCAAGTCTCGGCAGATACGCAGTATTTT. As protein: CASSQVSADTQYF.

This clone was observed a handful of times. The rearrangement links TRBV7-9 to TRBJ2-1, with D maybe TRBD2 (6 bases). The CDR3 is made up of 17 amino acids. Germline V CDR1 and CDR2: SEHNR, FQNEAQ (reference sequence). The V end lost 5 bases, the J end lost 5 bases, and 22 bases lay between the germline ends. For the CDR3, the DNA is TGTGCCAGCAGCCCGCCCCACGACGGGACTGGAAACAATGAGCAGTTCTTC. This sequence encodes CASSPPHDGTGNNEQFF.

This clone appeared once. The chain recombines TRBV7-6 with TRBJ2-5, with unresolved D. Germline CDR1 SGHVS, CDR2 FNYEAQ. This CDR3 is built from 14 residues. Between the trimmed V and J ends, which lost 1 base and 4 bases, there was a span of 10 bases. CDR3 sequence: CASSLEADLETQYF. The CDR3 nucleotides are TGTGCCAGCAGCTTAGAGGCGGATTTAGAGACCCAGTACTTC. The whole variable domain, filled in from reference TRBV7-6 and TRBJ2-5, reads GAGVSQSPRYKVTKRGQDVALRCDPISGHVSLYWYRQALGQGPEFLTYFNYEAQQDKSGLPNDRFSAERPEGSISTLTIQRTEQRDSAMYRCASSLEADLETQYFGPGTRLLVL.

J is TRBJ2-2 and V is TRBV19; 12 positions agree with TRBD1. CDR1 is LNHDA, CDR2 SQIVND, per germline (reference sequence). The CDR3 extends over 15 amino acids. Trimming at V came to 5 bases and at J to 4 bases, leaving 2 bases not matched to a gene. The CDR3 nucleotides read TGTGCCAGTAGTCCGGGACAGGGGGCCACCGGGGAGCTGTTTTTT. Encoded protein: CASSPGQGATGELFF.

This CDR3 is CASSLNPGTTSYEQYF. In nucleotides, the CDR3 is TGTGCCAGCAGCTTGAATCCCGGGACTACCAGCTACGAGCAGTACTTC. This chain connects TRBV5-4 to TRBJ2-7; 7 positions agree with TRBD2. CDR1 SGHNT and CDR2 YYREEE come from the germline V gene (reference sequence). The CDR3 totals 16 residues. Trimming took 1 base from V and 3 from J; bases not matched to a gene: 10.

V is TRBV27 and J is TRBJ2-7; TRBD2 matches 7 bases. The CDR3 runs to 15 residues. From germline, CDR1 is MNHEY and CDR2 SMNVEV (reference sequence). V trimming: 2 bases; J trimming: 2 bases; junction bases outside the gene matches: 6. Written as DNA, the CDR3 is TGTGCCAGCAGTTTAACCGGGACTACCGCCTACGAGCAGTACTTC. Protein product: CASSLTGTTAYEQYF.

This rearrangement joins TRBV5-5 to TRBJ2-7, with 7 bases fitting TRBD2. This CDR3 has 14 amino acids. CDR1 is SGHKS and CDR2 is YYEKEE in the germline V gene (reference sequence). Trimming took 0 bases from V and 3 from J; bases not matched to a gene: 3. As DNA, the CDR3 is TGTGCCAGCAGCTTGGTCGCGGGAGACTACGAGCAGTACTTC. This encodes CASSLVAGDYEQYF.

This chain joins TRBV7-7 and TRBJ2-7, with 7 bases matching TRBD2. The CDR3 spans 14 residues. V lost 5 bases to trimming and J lost 3 bases; unmatched junction nucleotides: 7. Germline values: CDR1 SSHAT, CDR2 FNYEAQ (reference sequence). The CDR3 loop is CASSPPSGDYEQYF. Here the CDR3 DNA reads TGTGCCAGCAGCCCTCCTAGCGGAGACTACGAGCAGTACTTC.

V and J are TRBV5-8 and TRBJ1-1, with D perhaps TRBD1 (5 bases). V dropped 2 bases and J dropped 1 base, with 18 bases sitting between them. CDR1 is SGHTS and CDR2 is YDEGEE in the germline V gene. This CDR3 spans 17 amino acids. The DNA for the CDR3 is TGTGCCAGCAGCTTTCCTAGGGCAGGGTGGGGGAACACTGAAGCTTTCTTT. Protein product: CASSFPRAGWGNTEAFF.

V usage is TRBV15 and J usage is TRBJ1-3; D not certain. Germline V CDR1 and CDR2: LNHNV, YYDKDF (reference sequence). V lost 1 base to trimming and J lost 3 bases, with 7 bases between them. The CDR3 sequence is 14 residues long. CDR3 in amino acids: CATSRAGFGNTIYF. As DNA, the CDR3 is TGTGCCACCAGCAGAGCGGGATTTGGAAACACCATATATTTT.

The chain couples TRBV11-2 to TRBJ1-3; 7 bases are a match to TRBD1. CDR1 is SGHAT and CDR2 is FQNNGV in the germline V gene. The CDR3 runs 14 residues. J lost 2 bases, V lost 4 bases, and 2 bases had no gene match. The CDR3: CASSSTGTGNTIYF. DNA of the CDR3: TGTGCCAGCAGCTCGACAGGGACTGGAAACACCATATATTTT.

The genes are TRBV9 and TRBJ2-5, with unresolved D. CDR3 length: 13 residues. Germline CDR1 and CDR2: SGDLS and YYNGEE. The ends were cut back, 3 bases at V and 1 base at J, with 7 bases in the middle. The CDR3 protein is CASSAPSQETQYF. The CDR3 DNA is TGTGCCAGCAGCGCCCCTAGCCAAGAGACCCAGTACTTC.

The chain links TRBV19 to TRBJ2-7, with 13 bases that match TRBD2. Trimming at V came to 5 bases and at J to 5 bases, leaving 6 bases not matched to a gene. This CDR3 has 15 residues. Per the germline V gene, CDR1 is LNHDA and CDR2 is SQIVND (reference sequence). CDR3 sequence (DNA): TGTGCCAGTAGTCCCGGGACTAGCGGGAAAGACGAGCAGTACTTC. It encodes CASSPGTSGKDEQYF.

The rearrangement links TRBV14 to TRBJ2-3, with D possibly matching TRBD1 (6 bases). This CDR3 has 23 residues. V lost 5 bases and J lost 8, with 44 bases in between. CDR1 is SGHDN, CDR2 FVKESK, per germline. CDR3 in amino acids: CASSSDSWWGHNSLTRIFGTQYF. Written as DNA, the CDR3 is TGTGCCAGCAGCTCGGACAGCTGGTGGGGACATAACTCGCTGACTCGGATATTCGGTACGCAGTATTTT.

This clone was seen a handful of times. The rearrangement links TRBV27 to TRBJ2-7, with D tentatively TRBD1 (6 bases). The CDR3 extends over 13 amino acids. V was clipped by 5 bases and J by 1 base, with 9 bases between them. Germline assignment: CDR1 MNHEY and CDR2 SMNVEV (reference sequence). The CDR3 is CASSGTGSYEQYF. The CDR3 coding sequence is TGTGCCAGCAGTGGCACAGGGTCCTACGAGCAGTACTTC.

This clone was seen once. The chain has TRBV9 and TRBJ1-2; a weak D match, TRBD1 (5 bases). The germline V gene has CDR1 SGDLS and CDR2 YYNGEE. V was trimmed by 2 bases and J by 8 bases, leaving 16 bases between them. The CDR3 runs to 14 residues. This CDR3 is CASSVAQWGDGYTF. As DNA, the CDR3 is TGTGCCAGCAGCGTCGCACAGTGGGGGGACGGCTACACCTTC.

This chain joins TRBV20-1 and TRBJ2-7; D is unclear. The CDR3 is 11 residues long. Deletions cut 4 bases from V and 6 bases from J, with 10 bases between. Germline V CDR1 and CDR2: DFQATT, SNEGSKA (reference sequence). Here the CDR3 DNA reads TGCAGTGCTAACCCCTTCCCCGAGCAGTACTTC. Translating gives CSANPFPEQYF.

V and J are TRBV10-3 and TRBJ1-2, with 8 bases identical to TRBD1. V gave up 0 bases and J gave up 4 bases; unmatched junction bases: 4. From germline, CDR1 is ENHRY and CDR2 SYGVKD. CDR3 length: 15 residues. The CDR3 protein is CAISESGQGAYGYTF. The CDR3 DNA reads as TGTGCCATCAGTGAGTCAGGGCAGGGGGCCTATGGCTACACCTTC.